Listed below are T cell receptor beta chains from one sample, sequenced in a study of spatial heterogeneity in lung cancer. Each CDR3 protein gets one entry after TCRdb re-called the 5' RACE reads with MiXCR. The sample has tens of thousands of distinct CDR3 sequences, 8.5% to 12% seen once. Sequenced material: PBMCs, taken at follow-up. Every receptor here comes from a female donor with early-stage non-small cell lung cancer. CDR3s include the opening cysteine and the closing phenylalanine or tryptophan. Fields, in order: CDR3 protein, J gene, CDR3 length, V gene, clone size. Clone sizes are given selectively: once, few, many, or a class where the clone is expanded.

CDR3: CASSAGQGAYEQYF; J: TRBJ2-7; length: 14; V: TRBV5-1; size: many
CDR3: CASSPRTAAGANVLTF; J: TRBJ2-6; length: 16; V: TRBV14; size: many
CDR3: CASSYGRGTEAFF; J: TRBJ1-1; length: 13; V: TRBV6-2/TRBV6-3; size: many
CDR3: CASSYMGMSTDTQYF; J: TRBJ2-3; length: 15; V: TRBV6-5; size: -
CDR3: CASGVNYEQYF; J: TRBJ2-7; length: 11; V: TRBV11-2; size: -
CDR3: CATSDQGAYGYTF; J: TRBJ1-2; length: 13; V: TRBV24-1; size: few
CDR3: CSARTGPPWETGYGYTF; J: TRBJ1-2; length: 17; V: TRBV20-1; size: few
CDR3: CASSVVSSGRYTGELFF; J: TRBJ2-2; length: 17; V: TRBV9; size: many
CDR3: CSAETSGVTDTQYF; J: TRBJ2-3; length: 14; V: TRBV20-1; size: many
CDR3: CASSLSGGAPDTQYF; J: TRBJ2-3; length: 15; V: TRBV7-2; size: many
CDR3: CATSVPLHAGGVETQYF; J: TRBJ2-5; length: 17; V: TRBV24-1; size: -
CDR3: CASSRDRGTDGTQYF; J: TRBJ2-5; length: 15; V: TRBV19; size: many
CDR3: CASWTGVQETQYF; J: TRBJ2-5; length: 13; V: TRBV28; size: -
CDR3: CASSVTGGNQPQHF; J: TRBJ1-5; length: 14; V: TRBV19; size: few
CDR3: CASSELALSTDTQYF; J: TRBJ2-3; length: 15; V: TRBV2; size: -
CDR3: CSATDGLTGETQYF; J: TRBJ2-5; length: 14; V: TRBV20-1; size: -
CDR3: CASSYGTGFGEQFF; J: TRBJ2-1; length: 14; V: TRBV6-2/TRBV6-3; size: -
CDR3: CASSLLTGAPEAFF; J: TRBJ1-1; length: 14; V: TRBV4-1; size: -
CDR3: CASSLMRGTGMGEQYF; J: TRBJ2-7; length: 16; V: TRBV28; size: many
CDR3: CSVALGQNYEQYF; J: TRBJ2-7; length: 13; V: TRBV29-1; size: many
CDR3: CASSLVWGDQPQHF; J: TRBJ1-5; length: 14; V: TRBV5-5; size: many
CDR3: CSVGGPSYEQYF; J: TRBJ2-7; length: 12; V: TRBV29-1; size: many
CDR3: CSARTAAYEQYF; J: TRBJ2-7; length: 12; V: TRBV20-1; size: -
CDR3: CAAGRSLSYEQYF; J: TRBJ2-7; length: 13; V: TRBV24-1; size: many
CDR3: CASSLVVREAFF; J: TRBJ1-1; length: 12; V: TRBV11-2; size: many
CDR3: CASSLRGGGTDTQYF; J: TRBJ2-3; length: 15; V: TRBV28; size: -
CDR3: CASRPLLGEGEQYF; J: TRBJ2-7; length: 14; V: TRBV27; size: -
CDR3: CAISVVDRPAPNTEAFF; J: TRBJ1-1; length: 17; V: TRBV10-3; size: many